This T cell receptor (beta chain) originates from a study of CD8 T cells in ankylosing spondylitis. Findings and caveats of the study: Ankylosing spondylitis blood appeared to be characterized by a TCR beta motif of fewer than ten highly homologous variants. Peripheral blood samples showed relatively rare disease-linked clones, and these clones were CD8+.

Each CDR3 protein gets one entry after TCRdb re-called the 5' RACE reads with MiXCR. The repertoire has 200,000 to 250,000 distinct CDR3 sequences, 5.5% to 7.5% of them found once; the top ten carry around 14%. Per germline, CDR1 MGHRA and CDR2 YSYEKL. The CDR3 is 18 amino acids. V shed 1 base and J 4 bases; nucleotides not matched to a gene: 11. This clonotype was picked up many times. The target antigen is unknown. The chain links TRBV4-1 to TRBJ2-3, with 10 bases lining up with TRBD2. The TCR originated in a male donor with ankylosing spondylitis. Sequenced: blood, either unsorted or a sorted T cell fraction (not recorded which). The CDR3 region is CASSQALTLAGVSDTQYF. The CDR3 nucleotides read TGCGCCAGCAGCCAAGCCCTTACTCTAGCGGGGGTCTCAGATACGCAGTATTTT.